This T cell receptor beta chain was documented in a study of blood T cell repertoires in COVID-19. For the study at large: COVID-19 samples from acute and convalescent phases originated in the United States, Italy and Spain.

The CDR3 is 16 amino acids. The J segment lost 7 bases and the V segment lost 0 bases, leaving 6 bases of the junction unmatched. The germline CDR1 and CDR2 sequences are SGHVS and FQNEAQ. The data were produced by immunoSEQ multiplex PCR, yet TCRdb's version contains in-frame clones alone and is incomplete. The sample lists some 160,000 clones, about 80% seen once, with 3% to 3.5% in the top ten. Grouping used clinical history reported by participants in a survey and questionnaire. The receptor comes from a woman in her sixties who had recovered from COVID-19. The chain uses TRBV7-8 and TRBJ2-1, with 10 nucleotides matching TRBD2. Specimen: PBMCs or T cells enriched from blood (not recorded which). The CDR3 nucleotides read TGTGCCAGCAGCTTAGCGAGTAGCGGGGGGATAAATGAGCAGTTCTTC. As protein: CASSLASSGGINEQFF.